Below are 10 T cell receptor beta chains sequenced from a single sample in a study of blood T cells in healthy people across ages. For the second PCR, which ran for about 6 to 12 cycles, a sample-barcoded 5' primer and a J-beta primer mix were used. TCRdb passed the 5' RACE reads through MiXCR, listing each CDR3 protein once. There are 1 million to 1.2 million distinct CDR3 sequences in the sample; approximately 38% occur only once, and under 15% lies in the top ten. Material for sequencing was blood. The source of these receptors is a man aged 18-30 years in good health.

This chain links TRBV20-1 with TRBJ2-1; D gene unclear. The J call may not be correct, given that the DNA end is closer to TRBJ2-7. The length of the CDR3 is 15 residues. The germline CDR1 and CDR2 sequences are DFQATT and SNEGSKA (reference sequence). CDR3 amino acids: CSARILGLVRNEQYF. The CDR3 DNA is TGCAGTGCTAGGATTTTGGGATTAGTGCGCAATGAGCAGTACTTC.

The V gene is TRBV7-2, the J gene TRBJ1-5; 7 nucleotides agree with TRBD1. The CDR3 consists of 16 residues. The trim removed 3 bases at V and 0 bases at J, leaving 5 bases unmatched. CDR1 and CDR2 (germline): SGHTA, FQGNSA. The CDR3 DNA follows: TGTGCCAGCAGCTTCAGGGGGAAGAATAGCAATCAGCCCCAGCATTTT. Translated, it gives CASSFRGKNSNQPQHF.

The rearrangement links TRBV20-1 to TRBJ1-6; weak D call: TRBD1 (5 bases). The germline V gene has CDR1 DFQATT and CDR2 SNEGSKA (reference sequence). The V and J ends lost 1 base and 8 bases respectively, with 12 bases between them. This CDR3 is 14 amino acids long. CDR3 protein: CSARGTGSDSPLHF. The CDR3 DNA reads TGCAGTGCTAGAGGCACAGGAAGTGATTCACCCCTCCACTTT.

The chain carries TRBV20-1 and TRBJ2-5; tentatively, D is TRBD2 (5 bases). The germline gives CDR1 DFQATT, CDR2 SNEGSKA (reference sequence). Deletions cut 0 bases from V and 11 bases from J, with 28 bases between. This CDR3 comprises 17 residues. CDR3 sequence reads: CSARDLMQDAGLDEQYF. As DNA, the CDR3 is TGCAGTGCTAGAGATCTAATGCAGGACGCAGGACTCGATGAGCAGTACTTC.

This clonotype was observed a few times. The junction and the germline gene differ at one end; a read error may be behind it. The gene calls are TRBV5-1 and TRBJ2-1; D perhaps matches TRBD2 (5 bases). The germline CDR1 and CDR2 sequences are SGHRS and YFSETQ. The CDR3 covers 16 residues. CDR3 sequence (DNA): TGCGCCAGCAGCTTGACTGGGAGCGGCATTTACAATGGGCAGTTCTTC. Translated: CASSLTGSGIYNGQFF.

This clonotype has only a few counts. This chain links TRBV6-6 with TRBJ1-5; the D gene is possibly TRBD1 (5 bases). The CDR3 contains 17 residues. Trimming shortened V by 5 bases and J by 13 bases, and 30 bases separated the two germline ends. Germline lookup yields CDR1 MNHNY and CDR2 SVGAGI (reference sequence). In DNA form, the CDR3 reads TGTGCCAGCAGTATACACCGAGGCCGGGACTCCCCGTCGCTGCAGCATTTT. Its protein product is CASSIHRGRDSPSLQHF.

This clonotype was seen only a few times. The J gene is TRBJ1-2, the V gene TRBV4-1, with a possible D match to TRBD1 (5 bases). Trimming removed 3 bases at V and 6 bases at J, with 11 bases between. CDR1 MGHRA and CDR2 YSYEKL come from the germline V gene. The CDR3 loop spans 13 amino acids. The CDR3 region has the DNA TGCGCCAGCAGCCACCCCCTAGGGGATGGCTACACCTTC. This codes for CASSHPLGDGYTF.

This clonotype occurred a few times. The V gene is TRBV5-1, the J gene TRBJ2-7; D remains unclear. V gave up 5 bases and J gave up 7 bases, with 10 bases separating them. Germline V CDR1 and CDR2: SGHRS, YFSETQ. The CDR3 extends over 11 amino acids. The CDR3 nucleotides read TGCGCCAGCAGTATGGGCGATGAGCAGTACTTC. Its protein is CASSMGDEQYF.

This clonotype was picked up one time. Here the CDR3 reads CATSGSRNEQFF. For the CDR3, the DNA is TGTGCCACCAGCGGGAGCCGCAATGAGCAGTTCTTC. The chain couples TRBV10-3 to TRBJ2-1; 8 nucleotides agree with TRBD2. Trimming at V came to 10 bases and at J to 6 bases, leaving 5 bases not matched to a gene. The germline V gene encodes CDR1 ENHRY and CDR2 SYGVKD. The CDR3 runs 12 residues.

The J gene is TRBJ2-6, the V gene TRBV11-1, with D unresolved. Trimming left V 5 bases short and J 0 bases short, with 14 bases between. Per germline, CDR1 SGHAT and CDR2 FQDESV (reference sequence). The CDR3 sequence is 17 residues long. The CDR3 protein is CASSPERHVSGANVLTF. The CDR3 DNA reads as TGTGCCAGCAGCCCCGAAAGGCACGTCTCTGGGGCCAACGTCCTGACTTTC.